The 27 T cell receptor beta chains below all came from one sample that was sequenced in a study of blood T cell repertoires in COVID-19. Data came from immunoSEQ multiplex PCR; TCRdb stores just in-frame clones and leaves some out. This sample has around 110,000 clones; over 80% occur once, and the top ten carry under 0.85%. Input material: peripheral blood. Receptors were obtained from a woman in her seventies with acute or convalescent COVID-19.

CDR3 DNA sequence: TGTGCCAGCAGCAGAGCGGGGGGGCAAGAGACCCAGTACTTC. Its protein is CASSRAGGQETQYF. The chain uses TRBV9 and TRBJ2-5, with 10 positions matching TRBD2. The V gene end was trimmed by 4 bases and the J gene end by 2 bases; junction bases not matched to a gene: 2. This CDR3 region has 14 residues. Germline V CDR1 and CDR2: SGDLS, YYNGEE. The whole variable domain, filled in from reference TRBV9 and TRBJ2-5, reads DSGVTQTPKHLITATGQRVTLRCSPRSGDLSVYWYQQSLDQGLQFLIQYYNGEERAKGNILERFSAQQFPDLHSELNLSSLELGDSALYFCASSRAGGQETQYFGPGTRLLVL.

This clone came up a few times. The conserved final phenylalanine or tryptophan is absent from the CDR3, which likely points to a read error. The DNA is omitted, as the CDR3 cannot be located on it reliably, and the CDR3 follows TCRdb's listing. V gene TRBV7-9 combines with J gene TRBJ1-1; whether TRBD1, the table's D call, matches the DNA was not checked. The length of the CDR3 is 13 amino acids, counting both ends. Germline loops: CDR1 SEHNR, CDR2 FQNEAQ (reference sequence). CDR3 sequence reads: CASSCHRWASPWV.

This clone was counted a single time. The V gene is TRBV6-1, the J gene TRBJ2-2; weak D call: TRBD2 (6 bases). The CDR3 sequence is 19 residues long. Trimming stripped 4 bases from V and 1 base from J, with 22 bases between. CDR1 is MNHNS and CDR2 is SASEGT in the germline V gene. The CDR3 reads CASSVGLRGLRKNTGELFF. The CDR3 bases are TGTGCCAGCAGTGTTGGGCTGAGGGGACTGAGAAAGAACACCGGGGAGCTGTTTTTT.

The V gene is TRBV7-2, the J gene TRBJ2-2; no clear D. The V end was cut by 5 bases, the J end by 4 bases, with 8 bases between. CDR1 and CDR2 from the germline V gene are SGHTA and FQGNSA. This CDR3 contains 13 residues. The DNA for the CDR3 is TGTGCCAGCAGCCCCCGTTTCACCGGGGAGCTGTTTTTT. It is translated as CASSPRFTGELFF.

The gene calls are TRBV2 and TRBJ1-2; D is undetermined. V was clipped by 1 base and J by 2 bases, with 8 bases between them. The CDR3 runs to 14 residues. Germline CDR1 SNHLY, CDR2 FYNNEI. As DNA, the CDR3 is TGTGCCAGCAGTGAAGAGGAGGGAAACTATGGCTACACCTTC. This translates into CASSEEEGNYGYTF. Supplemented by reference TRBV2 and TRBJ1-2, the full variable domain reads EPEVTQTPSHQVTQMGQEVILRCVPISNHLYFYWYRQILGQKVEFLVSFYNNEISEKSEIFDDQFSVERPDGSNFTLKIRSTKLEDSAMYFCASSEEEGNYGYTFGSGTRLTVV.

This clone was seen a handful of times. The chain joins TRBV7-3 to TRBJ1-1, with a weak D call TRBD1 (5 bases). The CDR3 consists of 13 residues. Germline loops: CDR1 SGHTA, CDR2 FQGTGA. Trimming left V 3 bases short and J 7 bases short, with 12 bases between. CDR3 bases: TGTGCCAGCAGCTTGGGCCAGGGTATTGAAGCTTTCTTT. Its translation: CASSLGQGIEAFF.

This clone was found once. This chain connects TRBV2 to TRBJ2-7, with 12 nucleotides matching TRBD1. The CDR3 is 16 amino acids. Germline V gives CDR1 SNHLY, CDR2 FYNNEI. With 6 bases clipped from V and 4 bases from J, the junction kept 10 bases outside the gene matches. The CDR3 bases are TGTGCCAGCAGAGTGGCCGGGGGACAGGGGGCGTACGAGCAGTACTTC. Translating gives CASRVAGGQGAYEQYF.

The rearrangement joins TRBV11-2 to TRBJ1-6; D ambiguous. The CDR3 extends over 14 amino acids. V lost 5 bases and J lost 9, with 14 bases in between. Germline loops: CDR1 SGHAT, CDR2 FQNNGV. The CDR3 protein is CASSRGLEGSPLHF. The CDR3 DNA reads as TGTGCCAGCAGCCGTGGCCTAGAAGGTTCACCCCTCCACTTT.

In its sample, this clone was seen a few times. V gene TRBV5-4 combines with J gene TRBJ1-1; the D is unclear. CDR1 is SGHNT, CDR2 YYREEE, per germline (reference sequence). This CDR3 contains 15 residues. Trimming stripped 2 bases from V and 0 bases from J, with 11 bases between. Here the CDR3 DNA reads TGTGCCAGCAGCTTCCCAGAGGGCATGAACACTGAAGCTTTCTTT. This sequence encodes CASSFPEGMNTEAFF.

This clone occurred a few times. The gene calls are TRBV10-2 and TRBJ1-1, with D unclear. Trimming took 4 bases from V and 4 from J, leaving 13 bases between them. Germline V lookup: CDR1 WSHSY, CDR2 SAAADI. This CDR3 contains 14 residues. In nucleotides, the CDR3 is TGCGCCAGCAGTGGGGCTAATCCCGGCACTGAAGCTTTCTTT. Its translation is CASSGANPGTEAFF.

The chain joins TRBV18 to TRBJ2-1; 8 nucleotides line up with TRBD1. Looked up from germline, CDR1 is KGHSH and CDR2 is LQKENI. The V and J ends lost 4 bases and 7 bases, in that order; junction bases with no gene match: 12. This CDR3 is 16 amino acids long. Here the CDR3 reads CASSLQGVVPPNEQFF. The DNA of the CDR3 is TGTGCCAGCTCACTACAGGGGGTCGTCCCTCCGAATGAGCAGTTCTTC.

V usage is TRBV11-2 and J usage is TRBJ1-4; D is uncertain. The CDR3 has 15 residues. Germline assignment: CDR1 SGHAT and CDR2 FQNNGV. V lost 4 bases, J lost 0 bases, and 9 bases lay in between. The CDR3 DNA is TGTGCCAGCAGCTACGTCCGGTCAACTAATGAAAAACTGTTTTTT. Amino acid sequence: CASSYVRSTNEKLFF. Filled out from reference TRBV11-2 and TRBJ1-4, the complete variable domain reads EAGVAQSPRYKIIEKRQSVAFWCNPISGHATLYWYQQILGQGPKLLIQFQNNGVVDDSQLPKDRFSAERLKGVDSTLKIQPAKLEDSAVYLCASSYVRSTNEKLFFGSGTQLSVL.

The chain carries TRBV5-1 and TRBJ2-1; 12 positions match TRBD2. The CDR3 contains 15 residues. With V trimmed by 0 bases and J by 9 bases, 4 bases remained unmatched. In germline, CDR1 is SGHRS, CDR2 YFSETQ. The CDR3 loop is CASSLALAGGREQFF. As DNA, the CDR3 is TGCGCCAGCAGCTTGGCACTAGCGGGAGGTCGTGAGCAGTTCTTC.

The chain couples TRBV28 to TRBJ2-5; 10 bases are a match to TRBD2. This CDR3 comprises 16 residues. Germline assignment: CDR1 MDHEN and CDR2 SYDVKM. V trimming: 5 bases; J trimming: 2 bases; junction bases outside the gene matches: 8. CDR3 nucleotides: TGTGCCAGCAGTCCTATAGCGGGAGGAGGTCAAGAGACCCAGTACTTC. This codes for CASSPIAGGGQETQYF.

The table lists this clone with a count of one. CDR3 sequence reads: CASSVGNQGSYEQYF. CDR3 DNA sequence: TGTGCCAGCAGCGTAGGGAATCAGGGCTCCTACGAGCAGTACTTC. The genes are TRBV9 and TRBJ2-7; TRBD1 might be the D (5 bases). This CDR3 is built from 15 residues. V lost 0 bases and J lost 0, with 10 bases in between. Germline CDR1 is SGDLS and CDR2 is YYNGEE.

The chain combines TRBV6-1 with TRBJ1-2; a weak D match, TRBD1 (5 bases). Germline CDR1 is MNHNS and CDR2 is SASEGT. The CDR3 runs to 14 residues. V was trimmed by 2 bases and J by 4 bases, leaving 11 bases between them. CDR3: CASSELAGGYGYTF. The DNA for the CDR3 is TGTGCCAGCAGTGAACTCGCGGGGGGCTATGGCTACACCTTC.

The chain carries TRBV6-1 and TRBJ2-3, with 8 positions matching TRBD1. The CDR3 totals 15 residues. Germline lookup yields CDR1 MNHNS and CDR2 SASEGT. V lost 3 bases, J lost 0 bases, and 2 bases stayed unmatched. The chain's CDR3 is CASSEQGASTDTQYF. In DNA form, the CDR3 reads TGTGCCAGCAGTGAGCAGGGGGCAAGCACAGATACGCAGTATTTT.

This sequence joins TRBV6-5 and TRBJ1-1; D might be TRBD1 (5 bases). The V and J ends lost 8 bases and 1 base respectively, with 14 bases between them. The germline V gene encodes CDR1 MNHEY and CDR2 SVGAGI. The CDR3 contains 14 residues. This CDR3 is CASRLPGQNTEAFF. The CDR3, as DNA: TGTGCCAGCCGTCTCCCAGGGCAGAACACTGAAGCTTTCTTT.

The genes are TRBV5-4 and TRBJ2-2; weak D call: TRBD2 (7 bases). The V end lost 4 bases, the J end lost 7 bases, and 20 bases lay between the germline ends. The CDR3 is 16 residues long. Germline lookup yields CDR1 SGHNT and CDR2 YYREEE (reference sequence). The CDR3 DNA reads TGTGCCAGCAGCAGGGGGGGACCGCCGGGTAGCGGGGAGCTGTTTTTT. Translation: CASSRGGPPGSGELFF.

The chain couples TRBV18 to TRBJ2-2; 9 bases align to TRBD1. The germline CDR1 and CDR2 sequences are KGHSH and LQKENI. The V segment lost 4 bases and the J segment 9 bases; nucleotides outside the gene matches: 3. The CDR3 extends over 13 amino acids. The CDR3 is CASSLTGGWELFF. The CDR3 nucleotides are TGTGCCAGCTCACTCACAGGGGGCTGGGAGCTGTTTTTT.

The CDR3 sequence is CAISGLGGGRSGVEQFF. Here the CDR3 DNA reads TGTGCCATCAGTGGTTTAGGCGGAGGAAGGTCCGGTGTTGAGCAGTTCTTC. The chain recombines TRBV10-3 with TRBJ2-1; tentatively, D is TRBD2 (5 bases). V lost 4 bases and J lost 9, with 25 bases in between. Per germline, CDR1 ENHRY and CDR2 SYGVKD. The CDR3 length is 17 residues.

The rearrangement uses TRBV7-3 and TRBJ1-3; 7 nucleotides match TRBD1. The CDR3 contains 16 residues. Germline V gene data show CDR1 as SGHTA and CDR2 as FQGTGA. V shed 6 bases, J shed 0 bases, and the junction held 8 bases outside the gene matches. The CDR3 is CASRSTGQSSGNTIYF. DNA of the CDR3: TGTGCCAGCAGAAGTACGGGACAGAGCTCTGGAAACACCATATATTTT.

The chain links TRBV6-1 to TRBJ1-1, with D possibly TRBD1 on 5 matching bases. Germline CDR1 MNHNS, CDR2 SASEGT. The CDR3 consists of 12 residues. V gave up 3 bases and J gave up 10 bases, with 12 bases separating them. CDR3: CASSDGGRGAFF. CDR3 sequence (DNA): TGTGCCAGCAGTGATGGAGGGAGGGGAGCTTTCTTT.

This sequence joins TRBV9 and TRBJ1-3; 7 nucleotides agree with TRBD1. This CDR3 region has 16 residues. After removal of 4 bases from V and 0 bases from J, the junction contained 7 bases not matched to a gene. Germline-derived CDR1 and CDR2 are SGDLS and YYNGEE. The CDR3 is CASSFGTAASGNTIYF. CDR3 DNA: TGTGCCAGCAGCTTCGGGACAGCCGCCTCTGGAAACACCATATATTTT. The full variable domain, completed using reference TRBV9 and TRBJ1-3, is DSGVTQTPKHLITATGQRVTLRCSPRSGDLSVYWYQQSLDQGLQFLIQYYNGEERAKGNILERFSAQQFPDLHSELNLSSLELGDSALYFCASSFGTAASGNTIYFGEGSWLTVV.

The rearrangement uses TRBV5-1 and TRBJ2-5, with D perhaps TRBD1 (5 bases). Trimming removed 4 bases at V and 4 bases at J, with 14 bases between. This CDR3 has 14 amino acids. CDR1 SGHRS and CDR2 YFSETQ come from the germline V gene. CDR3 coding DNA: TGCGCCAGCAGCCCGCGTGACAGTCGAGAGACCCAGTACTTC. It yields the protein CASSPRDSRETQYF.

The chain couples TRBV7-2 to TRBJ2-7; 8 bases map to TRBD2. CDR3 size: 13 residues. Germline V gives CDR1 SGHTA, CDR2 FQGNSA. V lost 1 base and J lost 5; bases outside the gene matches: 1. CDR3 sequence: CASSLVAGNEQYF. DNA for the CDR3: TGTGCCAGCAGCTTAGTAGCGGGGAACGAGCAGTACTTC.

This clone has only a few counts. The chain has TRBV6-6 and TRBJ1-2; the D is unclear. CDR1 and CDR2 from the germline V gene are MNHNY and SVGAGI (reference sequence). CDR3 length equals 12 residues. Trimming shortened V by 4 bases and J by 7 bases, and 10 bases separated the two germline ends. CDR3 nucleotide sequence: TGTGCCAGCAGTTCCCGGGATACTGGCTACACCTTC. This codes for CASSSRDTGYTF.